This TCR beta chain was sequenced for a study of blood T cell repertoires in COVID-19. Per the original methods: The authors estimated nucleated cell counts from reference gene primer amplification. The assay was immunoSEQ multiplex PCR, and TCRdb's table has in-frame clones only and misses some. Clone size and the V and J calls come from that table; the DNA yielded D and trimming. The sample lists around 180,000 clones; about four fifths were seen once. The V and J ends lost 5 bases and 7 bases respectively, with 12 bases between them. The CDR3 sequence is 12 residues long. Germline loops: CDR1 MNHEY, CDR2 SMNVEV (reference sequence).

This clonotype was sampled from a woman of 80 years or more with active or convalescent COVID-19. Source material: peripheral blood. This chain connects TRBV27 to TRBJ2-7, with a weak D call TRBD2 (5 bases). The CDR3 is CASSPRPGEQYF. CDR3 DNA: TGTGCCAGCAGTCCCCGCCCGGGGGAGCAGTACTTC.